Listed below are T cell receptor beta chains from one sample, sequenced in a study of control samples from healthy donors and cancer patients. The assay was immunoSEQ multiplex PCR, and TCRdb's table has in-frame clones only and misses some. The data show around 80,000 clones, more than 70% seen once. The specimen sequenced was blood. Receptor source: a woman aged 45-60 years in good health. CDR3s include the opening cysteine and the closing phenylalanine or tryptophan. A D gene is named only where the DNA matches it firmly. Clone size is not always given. Where it is, it says once, few, many or a class for expanded clones.

TRBJ2-6 - - TRBV4-1 TGCGCCAGCAGCCAAGTGAGGTTATCGAGGACTGGGGCCAACGTCCTGACTTTC CASSQVRLSRTGANVLTF
TRBJ1-1 - - TRBV3-1/TRBV3-2 TGTGCCAGCAGCGACCCGGGACACCCACAGAACACTGAAGCTTTCTTT CASSDPGHPQNTEAFF
TRBJ1-1 TRBD1 - TRBV18 TGTGCCAGCTCAAGGAACGAGGGGGCTGCTTTCTTT CASSRNEGAAFF
TRBJ1-6 TRBD1 - TRBV6-5 TGTGCCAGCGATAATGCAGGGGGCGATAATTCACCCCTCCACTTT CASDNAGGDNSPLHF
TRBJ1-6 - - TRBV6-6 TGTGCCAGCAGTTATGCCAGGGCGGCCGGGAATTCACCCCTCCACTTT CASSYARAAGNSPLHF
TRBJ1-2 - - TRBV19 TGTGCCAGTAGCTGGGCCCGAGCTAACTATGGCTACACCTTC CASSWARANYGYTF
TRBJ2-3 TRBD2 - TRBV4-2 TGTGCCAGCAGCCTCTTAGGGGCTGGTAGCGGGGTATCTAGCACAGATACGCAGTATTTT CASSLLGAGSGVSSTDTQYF
TRBJ1-4 - - TRBV29-1 TGCAGCGTTTCGGGGAGCGGGGAAAAACTGTTTTTT CSVSGSGEKLFF
TRBJ1-1 TRBD1 - TRBV25-1 TGTGCCAGCGCCGGACAGGATCATGGGGGCACTGAAGCTTTCTTT CASAGQDHGGTEAFF
TRBJ2-2 - - TRBV24-1 TGTGCCACCAGCGCGCGGTCTGGCACCGGGGAGCTGTTTTTT CATSARSGTGELFF
TRBJ1-3 TRBD1 - TRBV5-6 TGTGCCAGCAGCTTGGTTGGGACAGGGGAGACTGGAAACACCATATATTTT CASSLVGTGETGNTIYF
TRBJ2-3 - - TRBV4-1 TGCGCCAGCAGCTCCCCAACTAATTTCACAGATACGCAGTATTTT CASSSPTNFTDTQYF
TRBJ2-7 TRBD1 - TRBV4-1 TGCGCCAGCAGCCGATTATTGGGACAGGGGGCGTATAGGAGCTCCTACGAGCAGTACTTC CASSRLLGQGAYRSSYEQYF
TRBJ2-2 TRBD1 once TRBV19 TGTGCCAGTAGTATAAGCGACAGGGGTAATAGGCGCAACACCGGGGAGCTGTTTTTT CASSISDRGNRRNTGELFF
TRBJ1-2 - - TRBV18 TGTGCCAGCTCACCACCGTCATCCCAGGCGGACAAAGGTGGCTACACCTTC CASSPPSSQADKGGYTF
TRBJ1-2 TRBD1 - TRBV5-6 TGTGCCAGCAGCCTACAGGGGAGGTATGGCTACACCTTC CASSLQGRYGYTF
TRBJ2-1 - - TRBV3-1/TRBV3-2 TGTGCCAGCAGCCCCCCGACCCGCCGGAATGAGCAGTTCTTC CASSPPTRRNEQFF
TRBJ2-5 - - TRBV27 TGTGCCAGCAGTCACAGTCAAGAGACCCAGTACTTC CASSHSQETQYF
TRBJ2-2 - few TRBV12-5 TGTGCTAGTGGTTCTGCGGTCGGGGAGCTGTTTTTT CASGSAVGELFF
TRBJ2-7 - - TRBV3-1/TRBV3-2 TGTGCCAGCAGCCAAGCCAGGGACCCGTCCCCCTACGAGCAGTACTTC CASSQARDPSPYEQYF
TRBJ2-7 TRBD1 - TRBV12-3/TRBV12-4 TGTGCCAGCAGTGAGGGACAGTCCTACGAGCAGTACTTC CASSEGQSYEQYF
TRBJ1-3 - once TRBV5-5 TGTGCCAGCAGCTCCGACAGGTTCTTTGGAAACACCATATATTTT CASSSDRFFGNTIYF
TRBJ1-2 - - TRBV30 TGTGCCGCCAACAGGGATGGCTACACCTTC CAANRDGYTF
TRBJ1-6 - - TRBV2 TGTGCCAGCAGTGGGAACGCTTATTTCTCCCTCCACTTT CASSGNAYFSLHF
TRBJ1-4 TRBD1 - TRBV30 TGTGCCTGGGGGGGACAGGGGGATTTTACTAATGAAAAACTGTTTTTT CAWGGQGDFTNEKLFF
TRBJ1-1 - - TRBV2 TGTGCCAGCAGTCCAGGGTGGGGCACTGAAGCTTTCTTT CASSPGWGTEAFF
TRBJ2-1 - - TRBV14 TGTGCCAGCAGCCCCGTGGGCCGATCTGAGCAGTTCTTC CASSPVGRSEQFF
TRBJ2-3 - - TRBV3-1/TRBV3-2 TGTGCCAGCAGCCAAGACAGGGGAACAGATACGCAGTATTTT CASSQDRGTDTQYF
TRBJ2-3 - - TRBV3-1/TRBV3-2 TGTGCCAGCAGCCAAAGACAGGGCACAGATACGCAGTATTTT CASSQRQGTDTQYF
TRBJ1-2 - once TRBV3-1/TRBV3-2 TGTGCCAGCAGCCCTCCTGACAGACTATATGGCTACACCTTC CASSPPDRLYGYTF
TRBJ1-4 - few TRBV5-1 TGCGCCAGCAGCTTGGGGATATCTAATGAAAAACTGTTTTTT CASSLGISNEKLFF
TRBJ2-2 TRBD2 - TRBV30 TGTGCCTGGAGTGTACGGACTAGCGGTCCCACCGGGGAGCTGTTTTTT CAWSVRTSGPTGELFF
TRBJ1-2 TRBD1 - TRBV6-5 TGTGCCAGCAGGACAGGGGAATATGGCTACACCTTC CASRTGEYGYTF
TRBJ2-3 - - TRBV11-3 TGTGCCAGCAGCTTTAGTATGAGAGATACGCAGTATTTT CASSFSMRDTQYF
TRBJ1-6 TRBD1 - TRBV11-2 TGTGCCAGCAGCTTAGAGGGTCGGACAGGGGTTTCACCCCTCCACTTT CASSLEGRTGVSPLHF
TRBJ1-2 TRBD1 - TRBV5-1 TGCGCCAGCAATCCCCGGGACAGGGGGCGAGACACCTTC CASNPRDRGRDTF